This TCR beta chain comes out of a study of T cell repertoires in cytomegalovirus infection. This clonotype was detected a few times. In TCRdb, the reads were re-called with MiXCR into one record per CDR3 protein. The table has fewer than 700,000 distinct CDR3 sequences, around 24% seen once; the top ten hold approximately 8.2%. This CDR3 has 15 residues. Looked up from germline, CDR1 is SQVTM and CDR2 is ANQGSEA. The trim removed 7 bases at V and 2 bases at J, leaving 8 bases unmatched. The receptor was isolated from a human donor in good health (CMV status not recorded). Some clones in this sample may be carry-over from other donors' samples. This chain links TRBV29-1 with TRBJ2-3; 11 bases match TRBD2. Sequenced input: CD8+ T cells from PBMCs. The CDR3 reads CSGYLAGGYTDTQYF. The CDR3 region has the DNA TGCAGCGGTTATCTAGCGGGGGGATACACAGATACGCAGTATTTT.